A single sample is the source of the 26 T cell receptor beta chains below, sequenced in a study of cytomegalovirus exposure and HLA in healthy donors. PCR amplification relied on 60 Vbeta primers (plus 13 Jbeta primers). Profiling relied on immunoSEQ multiplex PCR, and the TCRdb table lists in-frame clones only, not all of them. Of some 220,000 clones in the sample, around four fifths were seen once. The material sequenced was PBMCs. These TCRs come from a middle-aged woman in good health and CMV-seronegative.

Worth noting for this clone: Relative to the germline gene, one junction end is altered; a read error may explain this. The rearrangement uses TRBV18 and TRBJ2-7; 8 positions match TRBD1. The germline V gene has CDR1 KGHSH and CDR2 LQKENI. This CDR3 is built from 11 residues. CDR3: CASSGQGTPTF. The CDR3, as DNA: TGTGCCAGCTCAGGACAGGGAACACCTACCTTC.

The chain recombines TRBV5-8 with TRBJ2-7; D remains ambiguous. This CDR3 is built from 13 residues. CDR1 SGHTS and CDR2 YDEGEE come from the germline V gene. Trimming stripped 4 bases from V and 4 bases from J, with 12 bases between. The CDR3 here is CASSKTNSYEQYF. The DNA for the CDR3 is TGTGCCAGCAGCAAGACAAACTCTTACGAGCAGTACTTC.

The J gene is TRBJ2-3, the V gene TRBV5-6, with 8 positions matching TRBD2. Germline V gene lookup returns CDR1 SGHDT and CDR2 YYEEEE. CDR3 length: 16 residues. V shed 0 bases, J shed 2 bases, and the junction held 5 bases outside the gene matches. CDR3 in amino acids: CASSLAGGGYTDTQYF. The CDR3 DNA reads as TGTGCCAGCAGCTTGGCAGGCGGGGGGTACACAGATACGCAGTATTTT.

As to this clone: At one boundary the junction diverges from the germline segment, which might be a read error. The V call is TRBV5-1, the J call TRBJ1-2; tentative D call: TRBD1 (5 bases). Germline CDR1 and CDR2: SGHRS and YFSETQ. The CDR3 is 13 amino acids. The CDR3 sequence is CTSSETGPSGYTF. The CDR3 nucleotides are TGCACCAGCAGCGAAACAGGACCTTCCGGCTACACCTTC.

The chain joins TRBV30 to TRBJ2-7, with a possible D match to TRBD1 (5 bases). Trimming took 3 bases from V and 3 from J, leaving 6 bases between them. This CDR3 has 11 residues. Germline V gene lookup returns CDR1 GTSNPN and CDR2 SVGIG (reference sequence). CDR3 region: CAWRTDYEQYF. The CDR3 DNA follows: TGTGCCTGGAGGACAGACTACGAGCAGTACTTC. The full variable domain, its missing parts supplied by reference TRBV30 and TRBJ2-7, is SQTIHQWPATLVQPVGSPLSLECTVEGTSNPNLYWYRQAAGRGLQLLFYSVGIGQISSEVPQNLSASRPQDRQFILSSKKLLLSDSGFYLCAWRTDYEQYFGPGTRLTVT.

The chain joins TRBV20-1 to TRBJ1-2; no definite D call. Per germline, CDR1 DFQATT and CDR2 SNEGSKA (reference sequence). CDR3 size: 11 residues. The V end lost 4 bases, the J end lost 7 bases, and 10 bases lay between the germline ends. The CDR3 here is CSAKEDSGYTF. CDR3 bases: TGCAGTGCTAAGGAGGATAGTGGCTACACCTTC.

This clone was picked up a small number of times. The genes are TRBV7-8 and TRBJ1-2; TRBD1 matches 9 bases. CDR3 length: 14 amino acids. Looked up from germline, CDR1 is SGHVS and CDR2 is FQNEAQ. Trimming took 4 bases from V and 4 from J; bases not matched to a gene: 4. This CDR3 is CASSSTGGIYGYTF. The CDR3 DNA is TGTGCCAGCAGCTCTACAGGGGGCATCTATGGCTACACCTTC.

The V and J genes are TRBV6-4 and TRBJ2-7; 10 bases map to TRBD1. This CDR3 has 15 amino acids. Trimming at V came to 4 bases and at J to 3 bases, leaving 6 bases not matched to a gene. Germline CDR1 is MRHNA and CDR2 is SNTAGT. CDR3 residues: CASSAGTGDIYEQYF. CDR3 sequence (DNA): TGTGCCAGCAGTGCGGGGACAGGGGATATCTACGAGCAGTACTTC.

This chain connects TRBV19 to TRBJ1-1; D perhaps matches TRBD1 (6 bases). The germline V gene has CDR1 LNHDA and CDR2 SQIVND (reference sequence). CDR3 size: 16 residues. Trimming took off 5 bases at V and 0 bases at J, with 16 bases between the two ends. DNA of the CDR3: TGTGCCAGTAGTCCTGGGACACCCGCCGTGAACACTGAAGCTTTCTTT. It yields the protein CASSPGTPAVNTEAFF. The complete variable domain, with remaining parts taken from reference TRBV19 and TRBJ1-1, reads DGGITQSPKYLFRKEGQNVTLSCEQNLNHDAMYWYRQDPGQGLRLIYYSQIVNDFQKGDIAEGYSVSREKKESFPLTVTSAQKNPTAFYLCASSPGTPAVNTEAFFGQGTRLTVV.

This clone was counted between two and nine times. The chain uses TRBV18 and TRBJ1-6, with a tentative D call TRBD1 (5 bases). This CDR3 region has 16 residues. The V end lost 2 bases, the J end lost 5 bases, and 13 bases lay between the germline ends. CDR1 is KGHSH and CDR2 is LQKENI in the germline V gene. The CDR3 bases are TGTGCCAGCTCACCAGTTGGGGCGCGGAATAATTCACCCCTCCACTTT. Encoded protein: CASSPVGARNNSPLHF. The variable domain in full, completed from reference TRBV18 and TRBJ1-6, reads NAGVMQNPRHLVRRRGQEARLRCSPMKGHSHVYWYRQLPEEGLKFMVYLQKENIIDESGMPKERFSAEFPKEGPSILRIQQVVRGDSAAYFCASSPVGARNNSPLHFGNGTRLTVT.

This clone was seen a handful of times. The chain links TRBV11-3 to TRBJ1-4; the match to TRBD1 covers 8 bases. Germline V gives CDR1 SGHNT, CDR2 YENEEA. V shed 1 base, J shed 2 bases, and the junction held 0 bases outside the gene matches. The CDR3 is 15 residues long. The CDR3 coding sequence is TGTGCCAGCAGCTTAGGACAGGGGACTAATGAAAAACTGTTTTTT. The encoded protein is CASSLGQGTNEKLFF. Full variable domain (missing parts from reference TRBV11-3 and TRBJ1-4): EAGVVQSPRYKIIEKKQPVAFWCNPISGHNTLYWYLQNLGQGPELLIRYENEEAVDDSQLPKDRFSAERLKGVDSTLKIQPAELGDSAVYLCASSLGQGTNEKLFFGSGTQLSVL.

Only a few counts were recorded for this clone. The gene calls are TRBV19 and TRBJ1-5; 7 nucleotides match TRBD1. There are 13 residues in the CDR3. Germline V gene sequence: CDR1 LNHDA, CDR2 SQIVND (reference sequence). With 6 bases clipped from V and 5 bases from J, the junction kept 4 bases outside the gene matches. The CDR3, as DNA: TGTGCCAGTAGCCGGGACAGAGATCAGCCCCAGCATTTT. It yields the protein CASSRDRDQPQHF.

The chain recombines TRBV6-1 with TRBJ1-5, with 10 bases aligning to TRBD1. Germline CDR1 reads MNHNS; CDR2 reads SASEGT. The V and J ends lost 1 base and 6 bases, in that order; junction bases with no gene match: 0. CDR3 length: 14 amino acids. The DNA for the CDR3 is TGTGCCAGCAGTGAAGGGACAGGGGGTCAGCCCCAGCATTTT. Translating it yields CASSEGTGGQPQHF.

The rearrangement joins TRBV18 to TRBJ1-5; 7 bases are a match to TRBD1. Germline V gene data show CDR1 as KGHSH and CDR2 as LQKENI. The CDR3 consists of 16 residues. The junction had 6 bases not matched to a gene; V was cut back by 3 bases and J by 1 base. CDR3: CASSPKQGPSNQPQHF. Written as DNA, the CDR3 is TGTGCCAGCTCACCCAAACAGGGGCCGAGCAATCAGCCCCAGCATTTT.

The rearrangement joins TRBV5-4 to TRBJ1-1; D perhaps matches TRBD1 (5 bases). Trimming stripped 2 bases from V and 1 base from J, with 15 bases between. The CDR3 contains 16 residues. Germline CDR1 SGHNT, CDR2 YYREEE (reference sequence). CDR3 bases: TGTGCCAGCAGCTTTGAAGGCGTCAGGGCGAACACTGAAGCTTTCTTT. Its protein is CASSFEGVRANTEAFF. Full variable domain (outside the CDR3, taken from reference TRBV5-4 and TRBJ1-1): ETGVTQSPTHLIKTRGQQVTLRCSSQSGHNTVSWYQQALGQGPQFIFQYYREEENGRGNFPPRFSGLQFPNYSSELNVNALELDDSALYLCASSFEGVRANTEAFFGQGTRLTVV.

Regarding this clone: The sample contains more than one DNA sequence encoding this CDR3. V gene TRBV20-1 combines with J gene TRBJ1-2, with TRBD1 as a possible D gene (6 bases). V dropped 6 bases and J dropped 8 bases, with 10 bases sitting between them. The germline CDR1 and CDR2 sequences are DFQATT and SNEGSKA (reference sequence). The CDR3 contains 10 residues. The CDR3 loop is CSAPTGGYTF. CDR3 in DNA: TGCAGTGCGCCGACAGGCGGCTACACCTTC.

V and J are TRBV25-1 and TRBJ2-5, with TRBD2 as a possible D gene (5 bases). Germline lookup yields CDR1 MGHDK and CDR2 SYGVNS. CDR3 size: 10 residues. Trimming took 11 bases from V and 2 from J, leaving 6 bases between them. CDR3 in DNA: TGTGCCTCGGGGCAAGAGACCCAGTACTTC. It encodes CASGQETQYF.

The chain recombines TRBV12-5 with TRBJ2-3, with D possibly TRBD2 on 5 matching bases. V was cut by 6 bases and J by 0 bases, with 13 bases left in between. There are 15 residues in the CDR3. The germline V gene has CDR1 LGHNT and CDR2 FRNRAP. CDR3 sequence (DNA): TGTGCTAGTGGGCCTAGTCGGACTAGCACAGATACGCAGTATTTT. It codes for CASGPSRTSTDTQYF.

V and J are TRBV29-1 and TRBJ2-3; TRBD2 might be the D (5 bases). V lost 4 bases and J 0 bases, leaving 14 bases between the germline ends. Germline CDR1 is SQVTM and CDR2 is ANQGSEA. The CDR3 loop spans 15 amino acids. DNA of the CDR3: TGCAGCGTTGTGAGGGCAGGTACTAGCACAGATACGCAGTATTTT. It translates to CSVVRAGTSTDTQYF.

This chain links TRBV27 with TRBJ2-1; 9 positions agree with TRBD2. Germline V CDR1 and CDR2: MNHEY, SMNVEV (reference sequence). This CDR3 is built from 15 residues. V dropped 7 bases and J dropped 1; count of bases not matched to a gene: 5. DNA of the CDR3: TGTGCCAGCAAATATAGCGGGGGTTCCTACAATGAGCAGTTCTTC. It specifies CASKYSGGSYNEQFF.

This chain joins TRBV29-1 and TRBJ1-1; the match to TRBD1 covers 7 bases. The CDR3 consists of 13 residues. V lost 5 bases and J lost 4; bases outside the gene matches: 7. Germline lookup yields CDR1 SQVTM and CDR2 ANQGSEA. CDR3 loop: CSVLQGSGTEAFF. DNA for the CDR3: TGCAGCGTTCTACAGGGGAGTGGCACTGAAGCTTTCTTT.

The gene calls are TRBV30 and TRBJ1-5, with 7 bases identical to TRBD1. The trim removed 3 bases at V and 0 bases at J, leaving 5 bases unmatched. This CDR3 has 15 amino acids. Looked up from germline, CDR1 is GTSNPN and CDR2 is SVGIG (reference sequence). This chain's CDR3 is CAWRDRAISNQPQHF. CDR3 coding DNA: TGTGCCTGGAGAGACAGGGCCATTAGCAATCAGCCCCAGCATTTT.

The CDR3 coding sequence is TGTGCCAGCAGTTATCTAGCGGAGGGGACCCAGTACTTC. Amino acid sequence: CASSYLAEGTQYF. The chain uses TRBV27 and TRBJ2-5; TRBD2 matches 7 bases. With V trimmed by 4 bases and J by 7 bases, 6 bases remained unmatched. Germline CDR1 is MNHEY and CDR2 is SMNVEV (reference sequence). The CDR3 contains 13 residues.

In its sample, this clone was seen a few times. This chain uses TRBV15 with TRBJ2-6, with 8 bases matching TRBD2. This CDR3 has 17 amino acids. In germline, CDR1 is LNHNV, CDR2 YYDKDF (reference sequence). V dropped 3 bases and J dropped 2; count of bases not matched to a gene: 6. The CDR3 DNA reads TGTGCCACCAGCAGGGCGGGGGGCCCTCCTGGGGCCAACGTCCTGACTTTC. Protein product: CATSRAGGPPGANVLTF.

The CDR3 loop reads CASSTHPPGLAGGHEQFF. The CDR3 bases are TGTGCCAGCAGCACCCACCCCCCTGGACTAGCGGGGGGGCATGAGCAGTTCTTC. This sequence joins TRBV9 and TRBJ2-1; 15 bases map to TRBD2. The CDR3 spans 18 residues. Germline V gene data show CDR1 as SGDLS and CDR2 as YYNGEE. J gave up 8 bases and V 4 bases, and 13 bases lay outside the gene matches.

This clone appeared a few times. The chain is built from TRBV14 and TRBJ2-6; unclear D gene. V was cut by 6 bases and J by 0 bases, with 3 bases left in between. The CDR3 runs 13 residues. Germline loops: CDR1 SGHDN, CDR2 FVKESK. CDR3 in amino acids: CASRSSGANVLTF. The CDR3 coding sequence is TGTGCCAGCAGGAGCTCTGGGGCCAACGTCCTGACTTTC.